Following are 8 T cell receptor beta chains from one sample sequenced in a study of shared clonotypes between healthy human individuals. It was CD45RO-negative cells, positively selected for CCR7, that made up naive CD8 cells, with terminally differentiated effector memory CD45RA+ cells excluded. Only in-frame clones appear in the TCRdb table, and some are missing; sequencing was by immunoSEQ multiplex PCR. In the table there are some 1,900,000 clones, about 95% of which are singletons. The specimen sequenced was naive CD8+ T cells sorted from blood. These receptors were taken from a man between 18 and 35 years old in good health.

The CDR3 DNA follows: TGTGCCAGCAGTCACGACCCGACAGGGGCTGAGCAGTACTTC. Protein product: CASSHDPTGAEQYF. V is TRBV6-5 and J is TRBJ2-7; 8 nucleotides line up with TRBD1. The CDR3 has 14 amino acids. Germline values: CDR1 MNHEY, CDR2 SVGAGI. J lost 7 bases, V lost 5 bases, and 10 bases had no gene match.

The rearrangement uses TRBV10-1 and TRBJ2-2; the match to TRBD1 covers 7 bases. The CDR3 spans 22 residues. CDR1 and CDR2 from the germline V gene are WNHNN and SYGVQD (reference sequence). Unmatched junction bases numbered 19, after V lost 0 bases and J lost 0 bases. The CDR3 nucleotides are TGCGCCAGCAGTGAGTCGCCCGACAGACAGGGAGTCGACGGCCCGAACACCGGGGAGCTGTTTTTT. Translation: CASSESPDRQGVDGPNTGELFF.

The CDR3 region has the DNA TGTGCCAGCAGGTCTTCCGGGACCGAGTCCTACGAGCAGTACTTC. This gives the protein CASRSSGTESYEQYF. V gene TRBV6-1 combines with J gene TRBJ2-7; D might be TRBD1 or TRBD2, each matching 5 bases. V shed 6 bases and J shed 1 base, with 16 bases lying between them. CDR1 MNHNS and CDR2 SASEGT come from the germline V gene. The CDR3 totals 15 residues.

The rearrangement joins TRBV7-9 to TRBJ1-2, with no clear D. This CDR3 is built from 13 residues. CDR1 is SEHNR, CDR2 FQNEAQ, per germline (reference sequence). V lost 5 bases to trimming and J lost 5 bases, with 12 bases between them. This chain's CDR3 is CASSPPGEYGYTF. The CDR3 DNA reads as TGTGCCAGCAGCCCCCCTGGAGAGTATGGCTACACCTTC.

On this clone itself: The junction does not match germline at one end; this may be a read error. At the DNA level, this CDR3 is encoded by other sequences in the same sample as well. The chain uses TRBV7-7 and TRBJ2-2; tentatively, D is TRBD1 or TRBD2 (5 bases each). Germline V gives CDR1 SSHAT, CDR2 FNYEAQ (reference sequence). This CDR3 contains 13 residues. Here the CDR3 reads CASSLGETGELFF. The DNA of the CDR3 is TGTGCTAGCAGCTTAGGGGAGACCGGGGAGCTGTTTTTT.

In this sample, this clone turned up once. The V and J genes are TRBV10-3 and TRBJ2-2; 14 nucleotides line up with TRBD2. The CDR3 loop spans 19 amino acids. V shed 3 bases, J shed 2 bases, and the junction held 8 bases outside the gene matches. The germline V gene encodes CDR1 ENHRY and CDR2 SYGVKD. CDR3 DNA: TGTGCCATCAGTGAAACCACCGGGACTAGCGGGGGAAACACCGGGGAGCTGTTTTTT. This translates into CAISETTGTSGGNTGELFF.

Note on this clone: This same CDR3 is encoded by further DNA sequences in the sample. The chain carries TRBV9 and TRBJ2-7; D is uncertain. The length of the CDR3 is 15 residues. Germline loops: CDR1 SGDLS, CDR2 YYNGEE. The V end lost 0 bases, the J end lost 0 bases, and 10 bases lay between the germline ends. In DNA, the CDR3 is TGTGCCAGCAGCGTAGGGGGTTCTAGCTCCTACGAGCAGTACTTC. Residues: CASSVGGSSSYEQYF. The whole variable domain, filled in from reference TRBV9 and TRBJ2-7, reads DSGVTQTPKHLITATGQRVTLRCSPRSGDLSVYWYQQSLDQGLQFLIQYYNGEERAKGNILERFSAQQFPDLHSELNLSSLELGDSALYFCASSVGGSSSYEQYFGPGTRLTVT.

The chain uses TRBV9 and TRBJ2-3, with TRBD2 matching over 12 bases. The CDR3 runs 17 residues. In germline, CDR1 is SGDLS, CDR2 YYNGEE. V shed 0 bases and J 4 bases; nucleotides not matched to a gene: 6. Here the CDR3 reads CASSVGSGLAGPDTQYF. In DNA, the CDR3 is TGTGCCAGCAGCGTAGGATCCGGACTAGCGGGGCCAGATACGCAGTATTTT. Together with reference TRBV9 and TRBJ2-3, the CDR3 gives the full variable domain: DSGVTQTPKHLITATGQRVTLRCSPRSGDLSVYWYQQSLDQGLQFLIQYYNGEERAKGNILERFSAQQFPDLHSELNLSSLELGDSALYFCASSVGSGLAGPDTQYFGPGTRLTVL.